This T cell receptor (beta chain) stems from a study of a mutant IDH1 vaccine in newly diagnosed glioma. Across the whole study: There were approximately 62% males and 37.5% females among treated patients, whose mean age was approximately 44 years.

Worth noting for this clone: The antigen remains unidentified.

Study-wide results and caveats: Any relationship between pseudoprogression and changes in top peripheral T cell clonotypes seemed absent. Among patients, about 94% showed immune responses induced by the vaccine.

Clones were read by immunoSEQ multiplex PCR, and TCRdb kept only the in-frame ones, dropping some. The sample has 20,000 to 25,000 clones; about nine tenths are singletons. The CDR3 covers 14 residues. The V end lost 5 bases, the J end lost 6 bases, and 13 bases lay between the germline ends. From germline, CDR1 is SGHAT and CDR2 FQNNGV. The time point is: week 11, during vaccination. Doses consisted of 300 ug of mutant IDH1 20-mer peptide each, paired with topical imiquimod. The clonotype originates from a woman aged 35 to 49 with glioma. The sample here was PBMCs, taken from a glioma patient whose treatment included an IDH1 peptide vaccine. The V call is TRBV11-2, the J call TRBJ1-4, with D unclear. The DNA of the CDR3 is TGTGCCAGCAGCCCAGAAGTGGGCGATGAAAAACTGTTTTTT. Translated, it gives CASSPEVGDEKLFF.